This T cell receptor (beta chain) is from a study of blood T cell repertoires in COVID-19. On the study more broadly: In each case, the material was cDNA or gDNA derived from T cells, B-cell-depleted T cells, or PBMCs.

The germline V gene encodes CDR1 LNHDA and CDR2 SQIVND (reference sequence). Losses at the gene ends were 5 bases for V and 3 bases for J; bases not matched to a gene: 6. The CDR3 contains 15 residues. The assay was immunoSEQ multiplex PCR, and TCRdb's table has in-frame clones only and misses some. The data show around 58,000 clones, with 91% seen just once and around 7.2% held by the top ten. The source is a woman aged 55-75 years with active or convalescent COVID-19. Sequenced material: peripheral blood. V gene TRBV19 combines with J gene TRBJ2-7; 11 positions agree with TRBD1. The CDR3, as DNA: TGTGCCAGTAGTCCCCGGGACAGGGGGGACTACGAGCAGTACTTC. Translated: CASSPRDRGDYEQYF.